This TCR beta chain originates from a study of blood T cell repertoires in COVID-19. Original data processing: Estimated nucleated cell counts came from reference gene primer amplification. This table comes from immunoSEQ multiplex PCR, and its TCRdb copy is limited to in-frame clones, with some not included. Clone size and V and J calls were adopted from that table, with D and trimming inferred from the DNA. The sample shows 150,000 to 200,000 clones, roughly 91% of them seen only once. This CDR3 comprises 13 residues. Trimming stripped 2 bases from V and 4 bases from J, with 9 bases between. Germline V gives CDR1 SGHNT, CDR2 YENEEA.

Sequencing was performed on peripheral blood. The V call is TRBV11-3, the J call TRBJ2-7; perhaps TRBD2 as D (6 bases). The receptor was derived from a human donor in a cohort sampled during active COVID-19. The chain's CDR3 is CASSLPGDYEQYF. In DNA, the CDR3 is TGTGCCAGCAGCTTACCGGGGGATTACGAGCAGTACTTC. Drawing the rest from reference TRBV11-3 and TRBJ2-7, the complete variable domain is EAGVVQSPRYKIIEKKQPVAFWCNPISGHNTLYWYLQNLGQGPELLIRYENEEAVDDSQLPKDRFSAERLKGVDSTLKIQPAELGDSAVYLCASSLPGDYEQYFGPGTRLTVT.